This T cell receptor beta chain was captured in a study of T cells in Graves' hyperthyroidism and ophthalmopathy. The table lists this clonotype with many counts. Its target is not known. Amplified TCR beta CDR3 regions came from RNA transcripts. TCR CDR3 regions were first amplified by RT-PCR with HTBI primers. TCRdb independently ran MiXCR on the multiplex PCR reads; one entry per CDR3 protein. The top ten hold about 7.2% of the sample, which has around 600,000 distinct CDR3 sequences, just under 45% seen once. Patients with uncontrolled infections, other autoimmune diseases, pregnancy or lactation were excluded. General observations from the study: A model using 13 V-J features told ophthalmopathy apart from stable hyperthyroidism. Ophthalmopathy was identified by the model a median approximately six months ahead of onset. Expanded thyroid clonotypes (above 0.001) were mostly also found in blood.

Germline V gene sequence: CDR1 DFQATT, CDR2 SNEGSKA (reference sequence). V gave up 1 base and J gave up 7 bases, with 14 bases separating them. There are 13 residues in the CDR3. Sequenced: peripheral blood or thyroid tissue (not recorded which). The clonotype originates from an adult man with Graves' disease, either hyperthyroidism or ophthalmopathy (not recorded which). The chain links TRBV20-1 to TRBJ2-7; D is unclear. CDR3 coding DNA: TGCAGTGCTAGAGGGGCCCGTGAATTGGAGCAGTACTTC. Protein: CSARGARELEQYF.